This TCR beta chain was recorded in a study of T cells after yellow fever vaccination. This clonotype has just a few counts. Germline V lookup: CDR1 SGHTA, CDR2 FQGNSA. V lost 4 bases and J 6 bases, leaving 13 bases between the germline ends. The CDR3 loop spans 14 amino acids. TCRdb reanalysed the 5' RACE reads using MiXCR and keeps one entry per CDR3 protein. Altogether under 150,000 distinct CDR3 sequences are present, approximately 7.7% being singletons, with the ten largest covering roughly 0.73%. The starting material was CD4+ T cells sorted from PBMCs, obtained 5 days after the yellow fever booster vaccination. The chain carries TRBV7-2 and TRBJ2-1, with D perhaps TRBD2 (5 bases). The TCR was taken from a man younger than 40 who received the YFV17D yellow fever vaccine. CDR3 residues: CASSSVSGVNEQFF. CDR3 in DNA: TGTGCCAGCAGCTCCGTGAGCGGAGTCAATGAGCAGTTCTTC. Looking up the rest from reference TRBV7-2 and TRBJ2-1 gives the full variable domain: GAGVSQSPSNKVTEKGKDVELRCDPISGHTALYWYRQSLGQGLEFLIYFQGNSAPDKSGLPSDRFSAERTGGSVSTLTIQRTQQEDSAVYLCASSSVSGVNEQFFGPGTRLTVL.